The next 12 T cell receptor beta chains were all read from a single sample in a study of blood T cells in healthy people across ages. A second about 7 to 12 cycle PCR used barcoded and J-beta primers. TCRdb re-derived calls from the 5' RACE reads in MiXCR, one entry per CDR3 protein. The table has 1.5 million to 2 million distinct CDR3 sequences, 28% seen once. Specimen: blood. Every receptor here comes from a woman in her twenties or thirties in good health.

This clonotype appeared a few times. The J gene is TRBJ1-6, the V gene TRBV10-3; TRBD1 is a possible D gene (5 bases). Trimming left V 6 bases short and J 10 bases short, with 22 bases between. CDR1 and CDR2 (germline): ENHRY, SYGVKD. The CDR3 loop spans 16 amino acids. Here the CDR3 DNA reads TGTGCCATCAGCGAGGTGGGGAAAGGGGATGGATCACCCCTCCACTTT. It translates to CAISEVGKGDGSPLHF.

At least ten counts were recorded for this clonotype. The gene calls are TRBV2 and TRBJ2-5; D call uncertain. V was clipped by 7 bases and J by 3 bases, with 12 bases between them. The CDR3 contains 13 residues. CDR1 SNHLY and CDR2 FYNNEI come from the germline V gene. In DNA form, the CDR3 reads TGTGCCAGCAACGAGCGACGAAAAGAGACCCAGTACTTC. Translated: CASNERRKETQYF. Together with reference TRBV2 and TRBJ2-5, the CDR3 gives the full variable domain: EPEVTQTPSHQVTQMGQEVILRCVPISNHLYFYWYRQILGQKVEFLVSFYNNEISEKSEIFDDQFSVERPDGSNFTLKIRSTKLEDSAMYFCASNERRKETQYFGPGTRLLVL.

This clonotype was counted between two and nine times. This chain links TRBV12-5 with TRBJ1-5; D possibly corresponds to TRBD1 (6 bases). This CDR3 region has 13 residues. Germline V gene lookup returns CDR1 LGHNT and CDR2 FRNRAP. V lost 5 bases, J lost 4 bases, and 9 bases lay in between. CDR3 sequence reads: CASGPGVNQPQHF. The CDR3 coding sequence is TGTGCTAGTGGTCCAGGGGTTAATCAGCCCCAGCATTTT.

The rearrangement joins TRBV19 to TRBJ1-6; maybe TRBD1 (5 bases). Per the germline V gene, CDR1 is LNHDA and CDR2 is SQIVND (reference sequence). This CDR3 comprises 16 residues. Trimming stripped 6 bases from V and 14 bases from J, with 26 bases between. CDR3 DNA: TGTGCCAGTAGGGATACCTCGACGGGAAAAAGGGGATCCCTCCACTTT. Protein sequence: CASRDTSTGKRGSLHF.

Points on this clonotype: A clone one base away is much larger, so this may be a read error. J is TRBJ1-2 and V is TRBV29-1; D remains ambiguous. This CDR3 is built from 11 residues. V was cut by 7 bases and J by 6 bases, with 12 bases left in between. Germline CDR1 and CDR2: SQVTM and ANQGSEA. The CDR3 bases are TGCAGCGCCGCTGGCGGTAATGGCTACACCTTC. Translation: CSAAGGNGYTF.

This clonotype appeared a few times. One end of the junction varies from germline; a read error may be responsible. Written as DNA, the CDR3 is TGCAGTACTAGAACGTCGGGGTCCTATAATTCACCCCTCCACTTT. Translation: CSTRTSGSYNSPLHF. The J gene is TRBJ1-6, the V gene TRBV20-1, with no clear D. The CDR3 covers 15 residues. Germline V gene sequence: CDR1 DFQATT, CDR2 SNEGSKA (reference sequence).

This clonotype occurred many times. The CDR3 sequence: CASSDGTHQNIQYF. CDR3 coding DNA: TGTGCCAGCAGCGACGGGACACACCAAAACATTCAGTACTTC. The chain combines TRBV7-2 with TRBJ2-4; perhaps TRBD1 as D (6 bases). Trimming took off 5 bases at V and 5 bases at J, with 13 bases between the two ends. This CDR3 has 14 amino acids. Germline CDR1 SGHTA, CDR2 FQGNSA.

This chain joins TRBV19 and TRBJ1-1, with D perhaps matching TRBD1 (5 bases). The CDR3 covers 13 residues. Trimming left V 7 bases short and J 1 base short, with 10 bases between. Germline V gives CDR1 LNHDA, CDR2 SQIVND (reference sequence). CDR3 bases: TGTGCCAGTAACGTGGGGACGAACACTGAAGCTTTCTTT. As protein: CASNVGTNTEAFF.

V is TRBV28 and J is TRBJ2-4; D is undetermined. Germline lookup yields CDR1 MDHEN and CDR2 SYDVKM. Trimming removed 5 bases at V and 2 bases at J, with 22 bases between. CDR3 length equals 18 residues. CDR3 loop: CASSPPPVRIRSKNIQYF. The CDR3 DNA reads TGTGCCAGCAGTCCGCCCCCCGTCAGGATCAGATCCAAAAACATTCAGTACTTC.

This sequence joins TRBV2 and TRBJ2-7; D is ambiguous. Trimming pared 5 bases from V and 3 bases from J, leaving 14 bases between. CDR1 and CDR2 from the germline V gene are SNHLY and FYNNEI. The CDR3 extends over 14 amino acids. CDR3 nucleotides: TGTGCCAGCAGTCAGGAATATCAAGTCTACGAGCAGTACTTC. Protein sequence: CASSQEYQVYEQYF.

This clonotype has at least ten counts. This chain joins TRBV7-3 and TRBJ2-3; D gene uncertain. CDR3 length equals 16 residues. The germline gives CDR1 SGHTA, CDR2 FQGTGA. The V gene lost 2 bases and the J gene lost 1 base, with 13 bases spanning the gap. DNA for the CDR3: TGTGCCAGCAGCTTAGATAGGGCCGGACGCACAGATACGCAGTATTTT. This encodes CASSLDRAGRTDTQYF.

This clonotype was recorded a few times. The V and J genes are TRBV29-1 and TRBJ2-7, with 10 positions matching TRBD2. The V and J ends lost 3 bases and 4 bases, in that order; junction bases with no gene match: 6. The CDR3 runs 14 residues. Germline V gene data show CDR1 as SQVTM and CDR2 as ANQGSEA. The CDR3 sequence is CSVDLAGVFYEQYF. The CDR3 region has the DNA TGCAGCGTTGATCTAGCGGGAGTCTTTTACGAGCAGTACTTC.